The next 20 T cell receptor beta chains were all read from a single sample in a study of shared clonotypes between healthy human individuals. Clones were sequenced by immunoSEQ multiplex PCR, and TCRdb holds only the in-frame ones, with some missing. Among about 600,000 clones listed, around 76% were seen once. Source material: PBMCs. These TCRs come from a woman aged 40 to 50 in good health. Some clones in this sample may be carry-over from other donors' samples.

The rearrangement uses TRBV30 and TRBJ2-1, with TRBD2 identical over 9 bases. Germline V lookup: CDR1 GTSNPN, CDR2 SVGIG (reference sequence). CDR3 length: 15 residues. After removal of 3 bases from V and 8 bases from J, the junction contained 11 bases not matched to a gene. CDR3 bases: TGTGCCTGGAGCTCCGGGACTAGCCTAATCCATGAGCAGTTCTTC. Protein product: CAWSSGTSLIHEQFF.

The CDR3 loop reads CASSRGLAGTYEQYF. As DNA, the CDR3 is TGCGCCAGCAGCAGAGGACTAGCGGGGACCTACGAGCAGTACTTC. The chain joins TRBV5-1 to TRBJ2-7, with 12 bases fitting TRBD2. Germline assignment: CDR1 SGHRS and CDR2 YFSETQ. With V trimmed by 4 bases and J by 2 bases, 4 bases remained unmatched. There are 15 residues in the CDR3.

This clone was counted only a few times. The sample holds other DNA sequences that translate to the same CDR3. The chain recombines TRBV18 with TRBJ1-5, with 7 bases matching TRBD1. The trim removed 4 bases at V and 0 bases at J, leaving 6 bases unmatched. Germline V gene lookup returns CDR1 KGHSH and CDR2 LQKENI. The CDR3 is made up of 16 amino acids. The CDR3 loop is CASSLSTGNSNQPQHF. CDR3 sequence (DNA): TGTGCCAGCTCACTCTCGACAGGGAATAGCAATCAGCCCCAGCATTTT.

The chain joins TRBV28 to TRBJ1-3; no definite D call. The CDR3 is 13 residues long. In germline, CDR1 is MDHEN, CDR2 SYDVKM. Trimming removed 5 bases at V and 4 bases at J, with 9 bases between. CDR3 nucleotide sequence: TGTGCCAGCAGTAGATCGTCGGGAAACACCATATATTTT. Amino acids: CASSRSSGNTIYF.

Comments on this clone: A much larger clone lies a single base off, so this may be a read error. This sample includes further DNA sequences coding for the same CDR3. J is TRBJ1-1 and V is TRBV25-1; a weak D match, TRBD1 (5 bases). The germline CDR1 and CDR2 sequences are MGHDK and SYGVNS. CDR3 size: 12 residues. The CDR3 sequence is CASRGLNTEAFF. The DNA for the CDR3 is TGTGCCAGCAGGGGACTGAACACTGAAGCCTTCTTC.

This sequence joins TRBV9 and TRBJ2-7; 8 nucleotides agree with TRBD2. The CDR3 contains 15 residues. Germline V gene sequence: CDR1 SGDLS, CDR2 YYNGEE. CDR3 DNA sequence: TGTGCGCGCCGACCTCAGCGGGGGAGCTCCTACGAGCAGTACTTC. Its protein product is CARRPQRGSSYEQYF.

This CDR3 is CASSLRSKDTQYF. As DNA, the CDR3 is TGTGCCAGCAGCCTTCGCTCGAAAGATACGCAGTATTTT. The chain joins TRBV14 to TRBJ2-3; no clear D gene. In germline, CDR1 is SGHDN, CDR2 FVKESK. Trimming removed 4 bases at V and 5 bases at J, with 10 bases between. The CDR3 sequence is 13 residues long.

The V and J genes are TRBV10-3 and TRBJ2-6; D is possibly TRBD2 (6 bases). V was pared by 10 bases and J by 0 bases, with 13 bases between. The germline CDR1 and CDR2 sequences are ENHRY and SYGVKD. This CDR3 is built from 15 residues. CDR3 sequence (DNA): TGTGCCACCCTCAGGGACTCCTCTGGGGCCAACGTCCTGACTTTC. Translated, it gives CATLRDSSGANVLTF.

The genes are TRBV28 and TRBJ1-4, with D tentatively TRBD1 (6 bases). CDR1 and CDR2 (germline): MDHEN, SYDVKM. V was pared by 6 bases and J by 3 bases, with 17 bases between. CDR3 size: 16 residues. The CDR3 spells CASRGGAWVANEKLFF. As DNA, the CDR3 is TGTGCCAGCAGAGGGGGGGCATGGGTTGCTAATGAAAAACTGTTTTTT.

V gene TRBV4-3 combines with J gene TRBJ1-5, with 11 bases identical to TRBD1. Germline values: CDR1 LGHNA, CDR2 YSLEER. The V segment lost 1 base and the J segment 6 bases; nucleotides outside the gene matches: 5. This CDR3 region has 16 residues. Here the CDR3 DNA reads TGCGCCAGCAGCCAAGGAGGGACAGGGGGAGGTCAGCCCCAGCATTTT. This sequence encodes CASSQGGTGGGQPQHF.

This clone was counted at least ten times. The rearrangement joins TRBV7-9 to TRBJ2-3, with 7 positions matching TRBD2. The CDR3 loop spans 17 amino acids. The germline gives CDR1 SEHNR, CDR2 FQNEAQ (reference sequence). J lost 4 bases, V lost 0 bases, and 10 bases had no gene match. The CDR3: CASSLAASGDIADTQYF. The DNA of the CDR3 is TGTGCCAGCAGCTTAGCGGCCAGCGGGGATATAGCAGATACGCAGTATTTT.

This clone occurred once. A much more abundant neighbour one base away suggests this may be a read error. The genes are TRBV28 and TRBJ2-7; D might be TRBD2 (6 bases). Germline V gene lookup returns CDR1 MDHEN and CDR2 SYDVKM. This CDR3 contains 15 residues. V lost 6 bases and J lost 2, with 17 bases in between. The CDR3 loop reads CASRSRGGKAYEQYF. In DNA, the CDR3 is TGTGCCAGCAGATCCCGAGGAGGGAAAGCCTACGAGCAGTACTTC. Together with reference TRBV28 and TRBJ2-7, the CDR3 gives the full variable domain: DVKVTQSSRYLVKRTGEKVFLECVQDMDHENMFWYRQDPGLGLRLIYFSYDVKMKEKGDIPEGYSVSREKKERFSLILESASTNQTSMYLCASRSRGGKAYEQYFGPGTRLTVT.

V usage is TRBV5-4 and J usage is TRBJ2-1, with 10 bases matching TRBD1. J lost 7 bases, V lost 4 bases, and 5 bases had no gene match. The CDR3 spans 14 residues. Germline V gene lookup returns CDR1 SGHNT and CDR2 YYREEE (reference sequence). In nucleotides, the CDR3 is TGTGCCAGCAGCCCCGACAGGGGGCGAAATGAGCAGTTCTTC. The encoded protein is CASSPDRGRNEQFF.

The chain uses TRBV30 and TRBJ1-4; weak D call: TRBD1 (6 bases). The ends were cut back, 6 bases at V and 7 bases at J, with 15 bases in the middle. Germline values: CDR1 GTSNPN, CDR2 SVGIG (reference sequence). This CDR3 spans 13 amino acids. The CDR3 DNA sequence: TGTGCCTGTCCCGGGGGCTTCGGTGAAAAACTGTTTTTT. Protein: CACPGGFGEKLFF.

This clone was found once. The rearrangement joins TRBV27 to TRBJ1-4; the D gene is possibly TRBD1 (6 bases). The germline gives CDR1 MNHEY, CDR2 SMNVEV (reference sequence). Trimming pared 4 bases from V and 8 bases from J, leaving 14 bases between. The CDR3 loop spans 14 amino acids. The CDR3 DNA sequence: TGTGCCAGCAGTTGGAACAGGGCAACGGAAAAACTGTTTTTT. Amino acids: CASSWNRATEKLFF.

The chain combines TRBV15 with TRBJ2-1, with 9 bases fitting TRBD2. V was pared by 6 bases and J by 5 bases, with 14 bases of the junction left unmatched. There are 17 residues in the CDR3. Germline lookup yields CDR1 LNHNV and CDR2 YYDKDF (reference sequence). The CDR3 loop reads CATRFEMSGRRDNEQFF. CDR3 DNA: TGTGCCACCAGGTTTGAAATGAGCGGGAGGAGGGACAATGAGCAGTTCTTC.

The genes are TRBV15 and TRBJ2-7; D call uncertain. CDR3 length equals 15 residues. Trimming removed 0 bases from V and 4 bases from J, with 13 bases in between. The V gene's germline CDR1 is LNHNV and CDR2 YYDKDF (reference sequence). The CDR3 loop is CATSRDLVLGYEQYF. CDR3 sequence (DNA): TGTGCCACCAGCAGAGACCTAGTATTAGGATACGAGCAGTACTTC.

The V call is TRBV4-3, the J call TRBJ1-3, with D possibly matching TRBD1 (6 bases). V lost 0 bases and J lost 0, with 12 bases in between. The CDR3 has 17 amino acids. Germline-derived CDR1 and CDR2 are LGHNA and YSLEER. CDR3 DNA sequence: TGCGCCAGCAGCCAAGATCCTACAGGGTTCTCTGGAAACACCATATATTTT. Residues: CASSQDPTGFSGNTIYF.

The chain carries TRBV11-2 and TRBJ1-4, with TRBD1 as a possible D gene (6 bases). Germline V gene sequence: CDR1 SGHAT, CDR2 FQNNGV. This CDR3 is built from 16 residues. The V end was cut by 3 bases, the J end by 4 bases, with 15 bases between. The CDR3 DNA reads as TGTGCCAGCAGCTTGATAGGAGGGGGGATTAATGAAAAACTGTTTTTT. This translates into CASSLIGGGINEKLFF.

The J gene is TRBJ2-7, the V gene TRBV7-3, with 8 bases that match TRBD1. This CDR3 is 17 amino acids long. Germline CDR1 SGHTA, CDR2 FQGTGA. Unmatched junction bases numbered 17, after V lost 2 bases and J lost 8 bases. The CDR3 is CASSLGGPGQGESQQYF. CDR3 bases: TGTGCCAGCAGCTTAGGAGGCCCTGGACAGGGTGAGTCGCAGCAGTACTTC.